This entry lists 24 T cell receptor beta chains sequenced from one sample in a study of identical twins. TCRdb analysed the 5' RACE reads with MiXCR anew, one entry per CDR3 protein. Among 750,000 to 950,000 distinct CDR3 sequences, about 12% were seen once, and the ten largest hold around 1.6%. These sequences were also reported in another study, on yellow fever vaccine responses in identical twins.

Material: PBMCs. Every receptor here comes from a woman aged 18-29 years in good health.

The chain uses TRBV7-7 and TRBJ2-1; TRBD1 matches at 7 bases. J gave up 3 bases and V 1 base, and 3 bases lay outside the gene matches. Per germline, CDR1 SSHAT and CDR2 FNYEAQ (reference sequence). This CDR3 is 15 amino acids long. CDR3 in amino acids: CASSLDRGDYNEQFF. In nucleotides, the CDR3 is TGTGCCAGCAGCTTAGACAGGGGAGACTACAATGAGCAGTTCTTC. The whole variable domain, filled in from reference TRBV7-7 and TRBJ2-1, reads GAGVSQSPRYKVTKRGQDVTLRCDPISSHATLYWYQQALGQGPEFLTYFNYEAQPDKSGLPSDRFSAERPEGSISTLTIQRTEQRDSAMYRCASSLDRGDYNEQFFGPGTRLTVL.

V is TRBV15 and J is TRBJ2-1, with D unclear. Germline values: CDR1 LNHNV, CDR2 YYDKDF (reference sequence). This CDR3 has 15 residues. V dropped 1 base and J dropped 3 bases, with 10 bases sitting between them. This CDR3 reads CATSRATDLYNEQFF. The CDR3 region has the DNA TGTGCCACCAGCAGAGCGACGGACCTCTACAATGAGCAGTTCTTC.

This clonotype was picked up a small number of times. V and J are TRBV5-1 and TRBJ1-1; TRBD1 might be the D (6 bases). The germline V gene has CDR1 SGHRS and CDR2 YFSETQ. This CDR3 has 14 residues. V lost 2 bases and J lost 4, with 12 bases in between. CDR3 nucleotides: TGCGCCAGCAGCTTCCGGACAGACCGCACTGAAGCTTTCTTT. Its translation is CASSFRTDRTEAFF.

This clonotype showed up just a few times. The rearrangement uses TRBV4-1 and TRBJ2-2; D perhaps matches TRBD1 (6 bases). Trimming shortened V by 5 bases and J by 4 bases, and 26 bases separated the two germline ends. Germline-derived CDR1 and CDR2 are MGHRA and YSYEKL. The CDR3 has 19 residues. The CDR3 sequence: CASSTQGVGAGWGTGELFF. Here the CDR3 DNA reads TGCGCCAGCAGCACGCAAGGGGTGGGGGCCGGCTGGGGCACCGGGGAGCTGTTTTTT.

The chain links TRBV5-1 to TRBJ2-5, with a possible D match to TRBD2 (5 bases). The CDR3 has 12 amino acids. From germline, CDR1 is SGHRS and CDR2 YFSETQ. Trimming shortened V by 0 bases and J by 8 bases, and 8 bases separated the two germline ends. The CDR3: CASSLAGITQYF. The CDR3 nucleotides read TGCGCCAGCAGCTTGGCGGGGATCACCCAGTACTTC.

This clonotype was seen only a few times. The chain joins TRBV2 to TRBJ2-1; a possible D gene is TRBD2 (5 bases). The germline V gene encodes CDR1 SNHLY and CDR2 FYNNEI. CDR3 length: 15 amino acids. V shed 3 bases and J shed 0 bases, with 9 bases lying between them. The CDR3 loop is CASSDSSSSYNEQFF. Here the CDR3 DNA reads TGTGCCAGCAGTGATTCTAGCAGCTCCTACAATGAGCAGTTCTTC.

CDR3 in DNA: TGTGCCAGCAGTTTGGGGGACTATAATTCACCCCTCCACTTT. It specifies CASSLGDYNSPLHF. V usage is TRBV12-3 or TRBV12-4 and J usage is TRBJ1-6; weak D call: TRBD1 (5 bases). This CDR3 contains 14 residues. V was clipped by 3 bases and J by 3 bases, with 6 bases between them.

There are many counts of this clonotype. The chain is built from TRBV20-1 and TRBJ2-1, with 7 positions matching TRBD2. The length of the CDR3 is 12 residues. Germline V gene lookup returns CDR1 DFQATT and CDR2 SNEGSKA (reference sequence). V lost 3 bases to trimming and J lost 10 bases; unmatched junction nucleotides: 6. CDR3 in DNA: TGCAGTGCTAGTAGACTAGCTCGGGAGCAGTTCTTC. Protein sequence: CSASRLAREQFF.

The chain couples TRBV9 to TRBJ2-1; 7 bases are shared with TRBD2. CDR1 and CDR2 from the germline V gene are SGDLS and YYNGEE. Trimming removed 2 bases from V and 0 bases from J; junction bases left unmatched: 2. The CDR3 consists of 15 residues. The CDR3 sequence: CASSVRETSYNEQFF. The CDR3 DNA reads as TGTGCCAGCAGCGTGCGGGAGACCTCCTACAATGAGCAGTTCTTC.

There are a few counts of this clonotype. This chain uses TRBV7-6 with TRBJ2-1; 14 nucleotides line up with TRBD2. The CDR3 is made up of 17 amino acids. Germline trimming cut 1 base from V and 5 bases from J; bases unmatched to any gene: 4. Germline assignment: CDR1 SGHVS and CDR2 FNYEAQ. In DNA form, the CDR3 reads TGTGCCAGCAGCTTAGGACCGACTAGCGGGGGGGACAATGAGCAGTTCTTC. Residues: CASSLGPTSGGDNEQFF.

This chain connects TRBV29-1 to TRBJ1-1; tentatively, D is TRBD1 (5 bases). The CDR3 is 12 residues long. CDR1 SQVTM and CDR2 ANQGSEA come from the germline V gene. V gave up 6 bases and J gave up 2 bases, with 10 bases separating them. CDR3 protein: CSVGLVNTEAFF. DNA for the CDR3: TGCAGCGTGGGACTGGTAAACACTGAAGCTTTCTTT.

This clonotype has only a few counts. The chain employs TRBV12-3 or TRBV12-4 and TRBJ2-3; D is perhaps TRBD2 (5 bases). This CDR3 comprises 15 residues. V lost 7 bases and J 3 bases, leaving 17 bases between the germline ends. CDR3 residues: CASIKSGSLTDTQYF. Here the CDR3 DNA reads TGTGCCAGCATCAAATCGGGATCACTGACAGATACGCAGTATTTT.

This clonotype has only a few counts. The rearrangement links TRBV11-3 to TRBJ2-7; weak D call: TRBD2 (5 bases). Trimming shortened V by 5 bases and J by 3 bases, and 20 bases separated the two germline ends. Germline V CDR1 and CDR2: SGHNT, YENEEA. The CDR3 totals 16 residues. As DNA, the CDR3 is TGTGCCAGCAGCCGAGACGCGGACTCCCTACGCTACGAGCAGTACTTC. Encoded protein: CASSRDADSLRYEQYF.

The genes are TRBV7-6 and TRBJ1-1, with a weak D call TRBD1 (5 bases). V lost 5 bases and J lost 3, with 10 bases in between. This CDR3 spans 13 amino acids. Germline CDR1 is SGHVS and CDR2 is FNYEAQ. The DNA of the CDR3 is TGTGCCAGCAGCACAGGAGGGGACACTGAAGCTTTCTTT. It specifies CASSTGGDTEAFF. The full variable domain, in which reference TRBV7-6 and TRBJ1-1 provide the parts outside the CDR3, is GAGVSQSPRYKVTKRGQDVALRCDPISGHVSLYWYRQALGQGPEFLTYFNYEAQQDKSGLPNDRFSAERPEGSISTLTIQRTEQRDSAMYRCASSTGGDTEAFFGQGTRLTVV.

In this sample, this clonotype turned up a few times. The chain links TRBV6-1 to TRBJ1-6; maybe TRBD1 (6 bases). Trimming removed 10 bases at V and 6 bases at J, with 16 bases between. Germline V gene lookup returns CDR1 MNHNS and CDR2 SASEGT. The CDR3 runs to 14 residues. In DNA form, the CDR3 reads TGTGCCACCAGGGGTATAGATAGTAATTCACCCCTCCACTTT. Translation: CATRGIDSNSPLHF.

The CDR3 spells CASSDEGVSNQPQHF. The CDR3, as DNA: TGTGCCAGCAGTGATGAAGGGGTCAGCAATCAGCCCCAGCATTTT. The chain couples TRBV2 to TRBJ1-5; weak D call: TRBD1 (5 bases). The CDR3 is 15 amino acids. CDR1 SNHLY and CDR2 FYNNEI come from the germline V gene. The V end was cut by 3 bases, the J end by 1 base, with 10 bases between.

The sample holds many counts of this clonotype. V and J are TRBV4-2 and TRBJ2-1; 15 bases agree with TRBD2. With V trimmed by 0 bases and J by 7 bases, 1 base remained unmatched. The CDR3 has 16 residues. The V gene's germline CDR1 is LGHNA and CDR2 YNFKEQ. The CDR3 here is CASSQEGTSGRNEQFF. The DNA for the CDR3 is TGTGCCAGCAGCCAAGAGGGGACTAGCGGGAGGAATGAGCAGTTCTTC.

This clonotype was counted between two and nine times. The rearrangement uses TRBV18 and TRBJ2-5; 8 bases agree with TRBD2. The germline CDR1 and CDR2 sequences are KGHSH and LQKENI. The V and J ends lost 6 bases and 3 bases, in that order; junction bases with no gene match: 9. The CDR3 is made up of 15 amino acids. CDR3 sequence (DNA): TGTGCCAGCTCGTCCGAGCCGGGACTAGAAGAGACCCAGTACTTC. Amino acids: CASSSEPGLEETQYF.

This clonotype was detected ten times or more. The chain recombines TRBV11-2 with TRBJ1-1; 10 bases line up with TRBD1. Germline CDR1 and CDR2: SGHAT and FQNNGV. With V trimmed by 2 bases and J by 1 base, 4 bases remained unmatched. The length of the CDR3 is 16 residues. For the CDR3, the DNA is TGTGCCAGCAGCTTAAGGGACAGGGGATCGAACACTGAAGCTTTCTTT. Protein product: CASSLRDRGSNTEAFF.

The V gene is TRBV5-1, the J gene TRBJ2-1; unclear D gene. Trimming pared 1 base from V and 2 bases from J, leaving 13 bases between. The CDR3 covers 16 residues. Per germline, CDR1 SGHRS and CDR2 YFSETQ. This CDR3 reads CASSLSFDITYNEQFF. The DNA of the CDR3 is TGCGCCAGCAGCTTGAGTTTCGACATAACCTACAATGAGCAGTTCTTC.

This clonotype has at least ten counts. V gene TRBV29-1 combines with J gene TRBJ2-2; D unclear. The germline V gene encodes CDR1 SQVTM and CDR2 ANQGSEA. There are 11 residues in the CDR3. Trimming stripped 4 bases from V and 4 bases from J, with 4 bases between. In DNA form, the CDR3 reads TGCAGCGTTGGGAGCACCGGGGAGCTGTTTTTT. This sequence encodes CSVGSTGELFF.

The chain couples TRBV20-1 to TRBJ2-1, with a weak D call TRBD1 (6 bases). Per germline, CDR1 DFQATT and CDR2 SNEGSKA (reference sequence). The CDR3 covers 14 residues. Trimming took 6 bases from V and 7 from J, leaving 19 bases between them. CDR3 sequence (DNA): TGCAGTGCCCAGCGATGGGACAACACAAATGAGCAGTTCTTC. This translates into CSAQRWDNTNEQFF.

This clonotype was seen ten or more times. The chain employs TRBV5-1 and TRBJ2-1, with TRBD2 matching over 10 bases. CDR3 length: 15 amino acids. The V segment lost 4 bases and the J segment 6 bases; nucleotides outside the gene matches: 7. Germline values: CDR1 SGHRS, CDR2 YFSETQ. In DNA, the CDR3 is TGCGCCAGCAGCCCCCGGACTAGCGGAGTCAATGAGCAGTTCTTC. The encoded protein is CASSPRTSGVNEQFF.

This clonotype was detected only a few times. The gene calls are TRBV20-1 and TRBJ2-7; TRBD1 aligns across 7 bases. In germline, CDR1 is DFQATT, CDR2 SNEGSKA (reference sequence). V shed 6 bases and J 6 bases; nucleotides not matched to a gene: 14. There are 14 residues in the CDR3. CDR3 nucleotide sequence: TGCAGTGCCGTGAGAGGGGGCCATTCGCTCGAGCAGTACTTC. Translating it yields CSAVRGGHSLEQYF.